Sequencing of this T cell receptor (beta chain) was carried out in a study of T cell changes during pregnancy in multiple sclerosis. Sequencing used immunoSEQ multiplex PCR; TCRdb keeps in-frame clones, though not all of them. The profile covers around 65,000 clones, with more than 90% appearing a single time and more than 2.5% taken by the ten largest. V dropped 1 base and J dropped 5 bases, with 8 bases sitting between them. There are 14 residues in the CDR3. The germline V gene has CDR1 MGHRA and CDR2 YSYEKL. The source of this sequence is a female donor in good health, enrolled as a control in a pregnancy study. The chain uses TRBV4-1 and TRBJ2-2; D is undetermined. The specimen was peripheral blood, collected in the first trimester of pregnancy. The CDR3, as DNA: TGCGCCAGCAGCCAAGTCCATCGGACCGGGGAGCTGTTTTTT. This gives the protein CASSQVHRTGELFF.